This T cell receptor beta chain is from a study of radiotherapy plus CTLA-4 blockade in lung cancer. Study as a whole: In around 19% of patients, objective responses were seen; approximately 30% had disease control.

TCRdb's table, derived via immunoSEQ multiplex PCR, lists solely in-frame clones and lacks some. The sample gives tens of thousands of clones, about 85% of which show up once; roughly 25% is in the top ten. Regarding the study as a whole: Radiotherapy with ipilimumab was followed by blood expansion of tumor-derived clones. Alongside interferon-beta, early blood T cell clone dynamics were reportedly the best predictor of response.

Germline values: CDR1 SGHTA, CDR2 FQGNSA. The V and J ends lost 5 bases and 7 bases, in that order; junction bases with no gene match: 8. The CDR3 has 14 residues. A remark on this clone: As yet, its antigen is unknown.

The source material was peripheral blood, sampled from a patient treated with radiotherapy plus ipilimumab. The chain joins TRBV7-2 to TRBJ2-7, with 10 bases that match TRBD2. The sequence was collected from a human donor with non-small cell lung cancer whose response to radiotherapy plus ipilimumab could not be evaluated. The CDR3 region has the DNA TGTGCCAGCAGCCTAAGCGGGAGGGCCGTTGAGCAGTACTTC. Protein product: CASSLSGRAVEQYF.